Included here is one T cell receptor (beta chain) sequence, with context. The data belong to a study of blood T cell repertoires in COVID-19. Germline V gene sequence: CDR1 LNHDA, CDR2 SQIVND (reference sequence). Trimming took 4 bases from V and 4 from J, leaving 17 bases between them. The CDR3 consists of 16 residues. Repertoires were generated with immunoSEQ multiplex PCR, while TCRdb's copy carries only in-frame clones and drops some. The data contain 360,000 or so clones, more than 85% of them singletons. This chain connects TRBV19 to TRBJ1-5; a weak D match, TRBD1 (6 bases). The clonotype was recovered from a woman in her 30s who had recovered from COVID-19. What was sequenced was PBMCs or T cells enriched from blood (not recorded which). CDR3 amino acids: CASSTPRGVRNQPQHF. In DNA, the CDR3 is TGTGCCAGTAGTACCCCCAGGGGAGTACGGAATCAGCCCCAGCATTTT.